The 20 T cell receptor beta chains below all came from one sample that was sequenced in a study of T cell responses to AZD1222 COVID-19 vaccine. Method: immunoSEQ multiplex PCR; TCRdb's copy keeps in-frame clones and lacks some. The sample lists 100,000 to 130,000 clones, around 83% occurring once. This material consisted of peripheral blood, taken on day 0 of AZD1222 vaccination. The receptor set was obtained from an adult in good health.

The chain joins TRBV6-5 to TRBJ1-2; D gene uncertain. Per the germline V gene, CDR1 is MNHEY and CDR2 is SVGAGI. The CDR3 is made up of 13 amino acids. V was trimmed by 6 bases and J by 2 bases, leaving 10 bases between them. The CDR3 sequence: CASRDPANYGYTF. CDR3 in DNA: TGTGCCAGCAGGGACCCGGCAAACTATGGCTACACCTTC.

This clone was seen a few times. V is TRBV10-3 and J is TRBJ2-1; D is unresolved. CDR1 is ENHRY, CDR2 SYGVKD, per germline. Trimming stripped 3 bases from V and 7 bases from J, with 16 bases between. The CDR3 contains 15 residues. The chain's CDR3 is CAISDIVEGWNEQFF. The DNA for the CDR3 is TGTGCCATCAGTGATATTGTTGAAGGATGGAATGAGCAGTTCTTC.

V usage is TRBV5-4 and J usage is TRBJ2-3, with 12 bases identical to TRBD1. CDR1 and CDR2 from the germline V gene are SGHNT and YYREEE (reference sequence). With V trimmed by 3 bases and J by 4 bases, 3 bases remained unmatched. CDR3 length: 15 amino acids. Here the CDR3 reads CASSSGQGAADTQYF. CDR3 bases: TGTGCCAGCAGCTCGGGACAGGGGGCCGCAGATACGCAGTATTTT.

This CDR3 reads CAISGLGGPNSPLHF. The CDR3 DNA reads TGTGCCATCAGTGGTTTAGGGGGGCCTAATTCACCCCTCCACTTT. V gene TRBV10-3 combines with J gene TRBJ1-6; weak D call: TRBD1 (6 bases). The V end was cut by 4 bases, the J end by 6 bases, with 13 bases between. The V gene's germline CDR1 is ENHRY and CDR2 SYGVKD. The CDR3 covers 15 residues.

The rearrangement links TRBV24-1 to TRBJ1-6, with D possibly being TRBD1 (5 bases). The length of the CDR3 is 16 residues. Per the germline V gene, CDR1 is KGHDR and CDR2 is SFDVKD. V was clipped by 9 bases and J by 0 bases, with 14 bases between them. This CDR3 is CATVWQGSSYNSPLHF. The CDR3 coding sequence is TGTGCCACCGTATGGCAGGGCAGCTCCTATAATTCACCCCTCCACTTT.

This clone turned up a few times. The CDR3 is CASSPWTDSYEQYF. In DNA, the CDR3 is TGCGCCAGCAGCCCCTGGACAGACTCCTACGAGCAGTACTTC. The chain combines TRBV5-1 with TRBJ2-7; D perhaps matches TRBD1 (6 bases). CDR1 and CDR2 from the germline V gene are SGHRS and YFSETQ. This CDR3 has 14 residues. V shed 4 bases and J shed 0 bases, with 11 bases lying between them.

The chain is built from TRBV7-9 and TRBJ1-5, with 11 nucleotides matching TRBD1. The CDR3 loop spans 15 amino acids. Unmatched junction bases numbered 5, after V lost 4 bases and J lost 6 bases. Germline V lookup: CDR1 SEHNR, CDR2 FQNEAQ (reference sequence). The CDR3 spells CASSSGTGGGQPQHF. The CDR3 coding sequence is TGTGCCAGCAGCTCCGGGACAGGGGGAGGTCAGCCCCAGCATTTT. Full variable domain (missing parts from reference TRBV7-9 and TRBJ1-5): DTGVSQNPRHKITKRGQNVTFRCDPISEHNRLYWYRQTLGQGPEFLTYFQNEAQLEKSRLLSDRFSAERPKGSFSTLEIQRTEQGDSAMYLCASSSGTGGGQPQHFGDGTRLSIL.

This chain links TRBV2 with TRBJ2-7, with 8 bases identical to TRBD1. With V trimmed by 7 bases and J by 6 bases, 14 bases remained unmatched. CDR1 and CDR2 from the germline V gene are SNHLY and FYNNEI. The CDR3 length is 15 residues. In nucleotides, the CDR3 is TGTGCCAGCAAAGAGTCGACAGGGGCGACGTCCGAGCAGTACTTC. Its protein product is CASKESTGATSEQYF.

CDR3 in DNA: TGCGCCAGCAGCTTACAGGGTATCACCAACACTGAAGCTTTCTTT. This gives the protein CASSLQGITNTEAFF. The rearrangement uses TRBV5-1 and TRBJ1-1, with D maybe TRBD1 (6 bases). CDR1 is SGHRS, CDR2 YFSETQ, per germline. There are 15 residues in the CDR3. Between the trimmed V and J ends, which lost 2 bases and 2 bases, there was a span of 13 bases.

The V gene is TRBV19, the J gene TRBJ1-2, with D uncertain. Germline V gene data show CDR1 as LNHDA and CDR2 as SQIVND (reference sequence). The CDR3 is 12 amino acids. Trimming removed 3 bases from V and 8 bases from J, with 10 bases in between. This CDR3 is CASSILYGGYTF. CDR3 in DNA: TGTGCCAGTAGTATCCTATATGGCGGCTACACCTTC. Full variable domain (outside the CDR3, taken from reference TRBV19 and TRBJ1-2): DGGITQSPKYLFRKEGQNVTLSCEQNLNHDAMYWYRQDPGQGLRLIYYSQIVNDFQKGDIAEGYSVSREKKESFPLTVTSAQKNPTAFYLCASSILYGGYTFGSGTRLTVV.

This clone was counted a few times. This chain uses TRBV9 with TRBJ2-3; D not resolved. With 3 bases removed from V and 0 bases from J, the gap between germline ends came to 11 bases. Germline loops: CDR1 SGDLS, CDR2 YYNGEE. The CDR3 has 15 residues. CDR3 bases: TGTGCCAGCAGCGGACAAGGATCTAGCACAGATACGCAGTATTTT. Encoded protein: CASSGQGSSTDTQYF. The whole variable domain, filled in from reference TRBV9 and TRBJ2-3, reads DSGVTQTPKHLITATGQRVTLRCSPRSGDLSVYWYQQSLDQGLQFLIQYYNGEERAKGNILERFSAQQFPDLHSELNLSSLELGDSALYFCASSGQGSSTDTQYFGPGTRLTVL.

This chain's CDR3 is CASSPGTDSGNTIYF. CDR3 bases: TGTGCCAGCAGCCCAGGGACAGACTCTGGAAACACCATATATTTT. The genes are TRBV7-9 and TRBJ1-3, with 7 bases lining up with TRBD1. In germline, CDR1 is SEHNR, CDR2 FQNEAQ (reference sequence). The CDR3 is made up of 15 amino acids. The J segment lost 0 bases and the V segment lost 5 bases, leaving 4 bases of the junction unmatched.

The genes are TRBV6-6 and TRBJ2-7, with D possibly TRBD2 on 5 matching bases. Deletions cut 5 bases from V and 5 bases from J, with 10 bases between. CDR1 is MNHNY, CDR2 SVGAGI, per germline (reference sequence). The CDR3 spans 12 residues. CDR3 coding DNA: TGTGCCAGCAGTACGGGGTTCCACGAGCAGTACTTC. This codes for CASSTGFHEQYF.

This clone was seen a handful of times. This rearrangement joins TRBV27 to TRBJ2-2; unclear D gene. V shed 5 bases and J shed 4 bases, with 11 bases lying between them. This CDR3 contains 14 residues. From germline, CDR1 is MNHEY and CDR2 SMNVEV (reference sequence). CDR3 nucleotide sequence: TGTGCCAGCAGTAGGAGCCCGGTCACCGGGGAGCTGTTTTTT. Its protein is CASSRSPVTGELFF.

This clone was counted between two and nine times. This rearrangement joins TRBV3-1 (or the pseudogene TRBV3-2) to TRBJ1-3; TRBD1 might be the D (6 bases). V was pared by 4 bases and J by 2 bases, with 12 bases between. The CDR3 is 15 residues long. The germline gives CDR1 LGHDT, CDR2 YNNKEL (reference sequence). As DNA, the CDR3 is TGTGCCAGCAGCCCCAACAGGGAAACTGGAAACACCATATATTTT. Encoded protein: CASSPNRETGNTIYF.

Worth noting for this clone: A read error may account for a junction end that differs from germline. The V gene is TRBV5-1, the J gene TRBJ2-1; D might be TRBD1 or TRBD2, each matching 5 bases. The germline V gene has CDR1 SGHRS and CDR2 YFSETQ. CDR3 size: 15 residues. CDR3 region: CASNLGDALGNEQFF. The CDR3 nucleotides are TGCGCCAGCAACTTGGGGGACGCGCTTGGGAATGAGCAGTTCTTC. The full variable domain, rest sourced from reference TRBV5-1 and TRBJ2-1, is KAGVTQTPRYLIKTRGQQVTLSCSPISGHRSVSWYQQTPGQGLQFLFEYFSETQRNKGNFPGRFSGRQFSNSRSEMNVSTLELGDSALYLCASNLGDALGNEQFFGPGTRLTVL.

This chain connects TRBV6-5 to TRBJ1-5, with D unclear. The V gene lost 10 bases and the J gene lost 1 base, with 14 bases spanning the gap. CDR1 is MNHEY and CDR2 is SVGAGI in the germline V gene. The CDR3 loop spans 14 amino acids. The CDR3 nucleotides read TGTGCCACCTCCGGGTTTCTCAGCAATCAGCCCCAGCATTTT. The encoded protein is CATSGFLSNQPQHF.

This chain connects TRBV28 to TRBJ1-5, with D unclear. The CDR3 runs 11 residues. CDR1 is MDHEN and CDR2 is SYDVKM in the germline V gene. V lost 4 bases, J lost 6 bases, and 4 bases lay in between. The CDR3, as DNA: TGTGCCAGCAGTTCGGTTCAGCCCCAGCATTTT. It specifies CASSSVQPQHF.

The chain links TRBV6-5 to TRBJ1-1; the D is unclear. Germline V gene sequence: CDR1 MNHEY, CDR2 SVGAGI. Trimming shortened V by 0 bases and J by 1 base, and 9 bases separated the two germline ends. This CDR3 region has 15 residues. The CDR3 here is CASSYSSLGNTEAFF. Here the CDR3 DNA reads TGTGCCAGCAGTTACTCGAGTTTAGGGAACACTGAAGCTTTCTTT.

The chain joins TRBV29-1 to TRBJ1-1; D unclear. The germline gives CDR1 SQVTM, CDR2 ANQGSEA. This CDR3 contains 13 residues. Trimming cost V 4 bases and J 1 base, with 10 bases left between them. CDR3 amino acids: CSVAPVGNTEAFF. CDR3 DNA: TGCAGCGTTGCCCCGGTAGGGAACACTGAAGCTTTCTTT.